The next 16 T cell receptor beta chains were all read from a single sample in a study of T-cell memory formation after mild COVID-19 (dated by TCRdb to about 2021). Receptor libraries were prepared by 5' RACE. TCRdb shows the sequencer as Illumina NovaSeq 6000. The public reads were reanalyzed by TCRdb: fastp trimming at Q25, MiXCR alignment, in-frame beta chains only. When rows share a CDR3 protein, they turn into one entry using the most common DNA and genes. Within this sample are approximately 400,000 distinct CDR3 sequences, with 15% to 20% of them counted one time only. Clones ranked in the top ten supply about 22% of the sample. What was sequenced was PBMCs or a T cell subset sorted from them (not recorded which). The receptors here all came from a young man who had mild COVID-19 (a few samples of this study predate the infection). The sample titles of this study are shuffled in the database, so cell type and time point are left out; the donor was told from shared clones.

This clonotype was picked up a small number of times. The genes are TRBV15 and TRBJ2-3; 8 bases agree with TRBD2. The CDR3 runs 15 residues. Trimming removed 4 bases from V and 3 bases from J; junction bases left unmatched: 6. Germline loops: CDR1 LNHNV, CDR2 YYDKDF (reference sequence). As DNA, the CDR3 is TGTGCCACCAGCAAACCGGGACTAGGGACAGATACGCAGTATTTT. Translating gives CATSKPGLGTDTQYF. Looking up the rest from reference TRBV15 and TRBJ2-3 gives the full variable domain: DAMVIQNPRYQVTQFGKPVTLSCSQTLNHNVMYWYQQKSSQAPKLLFHYYDKDFNNEADTPDNFQSRRPNTSFCFLDIRSPGLGDTAMYLCATSKPGLGTDTQYFGPGTRLTVL.

This rearrangement joins TRBV4-1 to TRBJ1-1, with D uncertain. The germline V and J ends were trimmed by 1 base and 5 bases, with 14 bases remaining between them. The CDR3 is 15 amino acids. Germline lookup yields CDR1 MGHRA and CDR2 YSYEKL. CDR3 sequence (DNA): TGCGCCAGCAGCCAAGCACGATTGGAGCAGACTGAAGCTTTCTTT. It is translated as CASSQARLEQTEAFF.

This rearrangement joins TRBV20-1 to TRBJ2-3; 10 positions agree with TRBD2. In germline, CDR1 is DFQATT, CDR2 SNEGSKA (reference sequence). This CDR3 has 16 residues. V gave up 6 bases and J gave up 4 bases; unmatched junction bases: 13. CDR3 amino acids: CSAVGASGGGADTQYF. CDR3 bases: TGCAGTGCCGTTGGTGCTAGCGGGGGCGGGGCAGATACGCAGTATTTT.

This clonotype was seen more than once but under ten times. The rearrangement links TRBV7-8 to TRBJ1-1, with 9 bases identical to TRBD1. The CDR3 contains 14 residues. Per the germline V gene, CDR1 is SGHVS and CDR2 is FQNEAQ. The trim removed 5 bases at V and 6 bases at J, leaving 7 bases unmatched. The CDR3 reads CASSARDRESEAFF. The CDR3 nucleotides read TGTGCCAGCAGCGCGCGGGACAGGGAATCTGAAGCTTTCTTT.

This clonotype was seen more than once but under ten times. The chain has TRBV11-2 and TRBJ2-3, with D possibly matching TRBD2 (7 bases). CDR1 SGHAT and CDR2 FQNNGV come from the germline V gene. This CDR3 contains 16 residues. V was shortened by 5 bases and J by 7 bases, with 22 bases between the two germline ends. The CDR3 protein is CASSLAPGEGVNTQYF. DNA for the CDR3: TGTGCCAGCAGCCTAGCCCCCGGGGAGGGGGTAAATACGCAGTATTTT.

This clonotype turned up a few times. The CDR3 region is CASRAGGEAFF. The CDR3 DNA reads TGTGCCAGCAGGGCCGGGGGGGAAGCTTTCTTT. The chain carries TRBV7-9 and TRBJ1-1; weak D call: TRBD1 (5 bases). V lost 6 bases and J lost 8, with 10 bases in between. The V gene's germline CDR1 is SEHNR and CDR2 FQNEAQ (reference sequence). There are 11 residues in the CDR3.

The V call is TRBV5-4, the J call TRBJ1-1; D is unclear. Germline V gene data show CDR1 as SGHNT and CDR2 as YYREEE (reference sequence). The V end was cut by 4 bases, the J end by 7 bases, with 8 bases between. CDR3 length equals 11 residues. CDR3 sequence reads: CASSRDGEAFF. CDR3 in DNA: TGTGCCAGCAGCCGTGACGGTGAAGCTTTCTTT.

This clonotype showed up just a few times. The chain combines TRBV20-1 with TRBJ2-5; TRBD1 is a possible D gene (6 bases). Per germline, CDR1 DFQATT and CDR2 SNEGSKA (reference sequence). The CDR3 is made up of 12 amino acids. The V end was cut by 5 bases, the J end by 3 bases, with 10 bases between. As DNA, the CDR3 is TGCAGTGCTGAAAGGGGGAAAGAGACCCAGTACTTC. Translated, it gives CSAERGKETQYF.

This clonotype was observed a few times. This chain joins TRBV4-3 and TRBJ2-2, with a tentative D call TRBD1 (5 bases). Germline lookup yields CDR1 LGHNA and CDR2 YSLEER. The CDR3 contains 18 residues. The V and J ends lost 0 bases and 4 bases respectively, with 18 bases between them. CDR3 region: CASSQDLNPGLGTGELFF. CDR3 DNA sequence: TGCGCCAGCAGCCAAGATCTTAACCCAGGGTTGGGCACCGGGGAGCTGTTTTTT.

This clonotype was recorded many times. The CDR3 coding sequence is TGCAGTGCACCGACTACAGGGGGATACACTGAAGCTTTCTTT. This codes for CSAPTTGGYTEAFF. This rearrangement joins TRBV20-1 to TRBJ1-1, with TRBD1 matching 8 bases. Losses at the gene ends were 6 bases for V and 3 bases for J; bases not matched to a gene: 9. Germline loops: CDR1 DFQATT, CDR2 SNEGSKA (reference sequence). This CDR3 is built from 14 residues.

CDR3 protein: CASSVYAGGSEQYF. DNA for the CDR3: TGTGCCAGCAGCGTATATGCAGGGGGCAGCGAGCAGTACTTC. The chain joins TRBV9 to TRBJ2-7; 8 nucleotides agree with TRBD1. CDR1 SGDLS and CDR2 YYNGEE come from the germline V gene. The trim removed 1 base at V and 6 bases at J, leaving 6 bases unmatched. The CDR3 length is 14 residues.

This clonotype came up a few times. This chain links TRBV18 with TRBJ2-7; 9 bases fit TRBD1. V lost 3 bases to trimming and J lost 0 bases; unmatched junction nucleotides: 3. The CDR3 sequence is 15 residues long. Germline CDR1 is KGHSH and CDR2 is LQKENI. Here the CDR3 reads CASSPGTGSSYEQYV. In nucleotides, the CDR3 is TGTGCCAGCTCACCCGGGACAGGGAGCTCCTACGAGCAGTACGTC.

The chain combines TRBV7-9 with TRBJ1-1; TRBD1 might be the D (6 bases). The germline CDR1 and CDR2 sequences are SEHNR and FQNEAQ (reference sequence). The CDR3 extends over 12 amino acids. Between the trimmed V and J ends, which lost 11 bases and 10 bases, there was a span of 20 bases. CDR3 region: CASAFQQGIAFF. DNA for the CDR3: TGTGCCTCGGCCTTTCAACAGGGCATAGCTTTCTTT.

This clonotype has more than one count but fewer than ten. The J gene is TRBJ1-1, the V gene TRBV5-1, with TRBD1 as a possible D gene (5 bases). The CDR3 has 13 amino acids. Germline-derived CDR1 and CDR2 are SGHRS and YFSETQ. V lost 0 bases and J lost 6, with 9 bases in between. As DNA, the CDR3 is TGCGCCAGCAGCTTGGGGGGCAGGGCTGAAGCTTTCTTT. Translating gives CASSLGGRAEAFF. Combining the CDR3 with reference TRBV5-1 and TRBJ1-1 gives the whole variable domain KAGVTQTPRYLIKTRGQQVTLSCSPISGHRSVSWYQQTPGQGLQFLFEYFSETQRNKGNFPGRFSGRQFSNSRSEMNVSTLELGDSALYLCASSLGGRAEAFFGQGTRLTVV.

The table lists this clonotype with many counts. This chain connects TRBV7-2 to TRBJ1-5; 10 nucleotides agree with TRBD1. From germline, CDR1 is SGHTA and CDR2 FQGNSA. V dropped 6 bases and J dropped 2; count of bases not matched to a gene: 1. CDR3 length: 14 residues. The CDR3 DNA is TGTGCCAGCAGGACAGGGGGCGGCAATCAGCCCCAGCATTTT. Residues: CASRTGGGNQPQHF. The full variable domain, completed using reference TRBV7-2 and TRBJ1-5, is GAGVSQSPSNKVTEKGKDVELRCDPISGHTALYWYRQSLGQGLEFLIYFQGNSAPDKSGLPSDRFSAERTGGSVSTLTIQRTQQEDSAVYLCASRTGGGNQPQHFGDGTRLSIL.

This rearrangement joins TRBV6-5 to TRBJ2-1; 10 bases agree with TRBD2. The junction had 5 bases not matched to a gene; V was cut back by 2 bases and J by 7 bases. Germline lookup yields CDR1 MNHEY and CDR2 SVGAGI. This CDR3 region has 15 residues. CDR3 loop: CASSYVSGGQNEQFF. The CDR3 DNA follows: TGTGCCAGCAGTTACGTTAGCGGGGGGCAAAATGAGCAGTTCTTC.